What follows are 20 T cell receptor beta chains derived from one specimen sequenced in a study of cytomegalovirus exposure and HLA in healthy donors. The PCR was carried out with 60 Vbeta primers and 13 Jbeta primers. TCRdb's copy holds only in-frame clones and misses some; the assay was immunoSEQ multiplex PCR. The sample contains about 130,000 clones, less than 80% of which appear only once. The sequenced sample was PBMCs. The receptor source for this set is a man aged 35 to 55 in good health and CMV-seropositive.

The chain carries TRBV19 and TRBJ2-6, with D perhaps matching TRBD1 (6 bases). CDR1 and CDR2 from the germline V gene are LNHDA and SQIVND (reference sequence). The CDR3 consists of 15 residues. The V end lost 3 bases, the J end lost 1 base, and 7 bases lay between the germline ends. The CDR3 here is CASSIQGSGANVLTF. As DNA, the CDR3 is TGTGCCAGTAGTATCCAGGGGTCTGGGGCCAACGTCCTGACTTTC.

This clone turned up a few times. This chain uses TRBV27 with TRBJ2-7; 7 positions agree with TRBD1. Germline lookup yields CDR1 MNHEY and CDR2 SMNVEV (reference sequence). The CDR3 runs 15 residues. Trimming at V came to 5 bases and at J to 2 bases, leaving 9 bases not matched to a gene. DNA for the CDR3: TGTGCCAGCAGTCCGCCTAAGACAGGGACCTACGAGCAGTACTTC. As protein: CASSPPKTGTYEQYF.

The chain recombines TRBV19 with TRBJ2-3; tentative D call: TRBD2 (6 bases). The length of the CDR3 is 15 residues. The V gene's germline CDR1 is LNHDA and CDR2 SQIVND (reference sequence). V lost 1 base and J 1 base, leaving 9 bases between the germline ends. CDR3 sequence (DNA): TGTGCCAGTAGTATAGGCGAGCGGGGCACAGATACGCAGTATTTT. As protein: CASSIGERGTDTQYF.

This clone was seen more than once but under ten times. The chain employs TRBV2 and TRBJ1-5, with no clear D. Germline CDR1 reads SNHLY; CDR2 reads FYNNEI. V lost 3 bases and J 1 base, leaving 10 bases between the germline ends. This CDR3 region has 15 residues. For the CDR3, the DNA is TGTGCCAGCAGTGATGAGGATCTGAGCAATCAGCCCCAGCATTTT. Protein: CASSDEDLSNQPQHF.

The J gene is TRBJ2-1, the V gene TRBV27; 7 bases are a match to TRBD2. V trimming: 7 bases; J trimming: 3 bases; junction bases outside the gene matches: 9. This CDR3 is built from 15 residues. CDR1 is MNHEY and CDR2 is SMNVEV in the germline V gene (reference sequence). CDR3 amino acids: CASTWVAGDYNEQFF. The CDR3 bases are TGTGCCAGCACCTGGGTAGCGGGCGACTACAATGAGCAGTTCTTC.

This clone has more than one count but fewer than ten. The V and J genes are TRBV27 and TRBJ2-3; TRBD1 might be the D (5 bases). The germline V gene has CDR1 MNHEY and CDR2 SMNVEV (reference sequence). V lost 8 bases and J 6 bases, leaving 15 bases between the germline ends. This CDR3 spans 13 amino acids. In nucleotides, the CDR3 is TGTGCCAGCGGTGCAGGGTGGGTGGATACGCAGTATTTT. Amino acids: CASGAGWVDTQYF.

The V gene is TRBV10-1, the J gene TRBJ2-2; TRBD1 matches 10 bases. Trimming at V came to 6 bases and at J to 1 base, leaving 2 bases not matched to a gene. Germline-derived CDR1 and CDR2 are WNHNN and SYGVQD (reference sequence). The CDR3 is made up of 15 amino acids. The CDR3 coding sequence is TGCGCCAGCAGCAGGGACAGGGGGAACACCGGGGAGCTGTTTTTT. Residues: CASSRDRGNTGELFF.

The chain is built from TRBV11-2 and TRBJ1-1, with 7 bases identical to TRBD1. The ends lost 5 bases at V and 2 bases at J; junction bases unmatched: 14. The length of the CDR3 is 17 residues. The V gene's germline CDR1 is SGHAT and CDR2 FQNNGV. CDR3 bases: TGTGCCAGCAGCGACAGTTACAGGGGTCGATCCAACACTGAAGCTTTCTTT. Residues: CASSDSYRGRSNTEAFF.

This clone was observed a few times. The V gene is TRBV5-1, the J gene TRBJ2-4; possible D gene TRBD2, 5 bases. The CDR3 is 13 amino acids. CDR1 SGHRS and CDR2 YFSETQ come from the germline V gene. V was pared by 0 bases and J by 10 bases, with 11 bases between. The chain's CDR3 is CASSLGSPGIQYF. The CDR3 DNA sequence: TGCGCCAGCAGCTTGGGATCTCCGGGGATTCAGTACTTC. Full variable domain (missing parts from reference TRBV5-1 and TRBJ2-4): KAGVTQTPRYLIKTRGQQVTLSCSPISGHRSVSWYQQTPGQGLQFLFEYFSETQRNKGNFPGRFSGRQFSNSRSEMNVSTLELGDSALYLCASSLGSPGIQYFGAGTRLSVL.

The chain couples TRBV5-5 to TRBJ2-2; D possibly corresponds to TRBD1 (5 bases). The CDR3 spans 16 residues. Germline V gene lookup returns CDR1 SGHKS and CDR2 YYEKEE (reference sequence). Trimming removed 3 bases at V and 0 bases at J, with 12 bases between. The CDR3 is CASSYLTGANTGELFF. DNA for the CDR3: TGTGCCAGCAGCTACCTAACAGGAGCGAACACCGGGGAGCTGTTTTTT.

The chain carries TRBV10-3 and TRBJ2-2, with TRBD1 matching 7 bases. Germline lookup yields CDR1 ENHRY and CDR2 SYGVKD. The ends lost 8 bases at V and 2 bases at J; junction bases unmatched: 8. The CDR3 totals 15 residues. CDR3 sequence (DNA): TGTGCCATCGGCCGGACAGGTTTAAACACCGGGGAGCTGTTTTTT. Protein: CAIGRTGLNTGELFF.

The CDR3 coding sequence is TGTGCCTGGAGTGGGCTGAACTATGGCTACACCTTC. Its translation is CAWSGLNYGYTF. The chain has TRBV30 and TRBJ1-2; D uncertain. The CDR3 is 12 residues long. V gave up 1 base and J gave up 2 bases, with 5 bases separating them. Per germline, CDR1 GTSNPN and CDR2 SVGIG (reference sequence). The full variable domain, in which reference TRBV30 and TRBJ1-2 provide the parts outside the CDR3, is SQTIHQWPATLVQPVGSPLSLECTVEGTSNPNLYWYRQAAGRGLQLLFYSVGIGQISSEVPQNLSASRPQDRQFILSSKKLLLSDSGFYLCAWSGLNYGYTFGSGTRLTVV.

The rearrangement joins TRBV9 to TRBJ1-3, with D perhaps TRBD1 (6 bases). Trimming took off 0 bases at V and 8 bases at J, with 9 bases between the two ends. Germline lookup yields CDR1 SGDLS and CDR2 YYNGEE. This CDR3 has 13 residues. The CDR3 loop is CASSVGEGDTIYF. Here the CDR3 DNA reads TGTGCCAGCAGCGTAGGTGAGGGGGACACCATATATTTT.

The V call is TRBV27, the J call TRBJ2-1; D not resolved. Germline V gene lookup returns CDR1 MNHEY and CDR2 SMNVEV (reference sequence). The V and J ends lost 6 bases and 0 bases respectively, with 15 bases between them. This CDR3 has 16 amino acids. DNA for the CDR3: TGTGCCAGCAGGGAACAGAGTCACATCTCCTACAATGAGCAGTTCTTC. Translated: CASREQSHISYNEQFF.

The genes are TRBV28 and TRBJ2-6; D might be TRBD1 (6 bases). Trimming took off 2 bases at V and 4 bases at J, with 15 bases between the two ends. This CDR3 contains 17 residues. CDR1 and CDR2 from the germline V gene are MDHEN and SYDVKM. In DNA form, the CDR3 reads TGTGCCAGCAGTTTAGGGGGAGTGGGGGCCGGGGCCAACGTCCTGACTTTC. This translates into CASSLGGVGAGANVLTF.

J is TRBJ2-3 and V is TRBV19; 10 nucleotides match TRBD1. The V gene end was trimmed by 4 bases and the J gene end by 5 bases; junction bases not matched to a gene: 3. CDR3 size: 14 residues. Germline lookup yields CDR1 LNHDA and CDR2 SQIVND (reference sequence). CDR3 sequence: CASSKRDRGDTQYF. The CDR3 coding sequence is TGTGCCAGTAGTAAACGGGACAGGGGAGATACGCAGTATTTT.

This clone was found a few times. V is TRBV5-6 and J is TRBJ2-5; 9 nucleotides agree with TRBD1. The CDR3 is made up of 15 amino acids. Unmatched junction bases numbered 2, after V lost 0 bases and J lost 2 bases. Germline V CDR1 and CDR2: SGHDT, YYEEEE. CDR3 nucleotides: TGTGCCAGCAGCTTGGACAGGGGGCAGCAAGAGACCCAGTACTTC. Translation gives CASSLDRGQQETQYF.

The V and J genes are TRBV7-8 and TRBJ2-2, with D maybe TRBD1 (6 bases). V lost 5 bases and J 4 bases, leaving 17 bases between the germline ends. Germline V gene data show CDR1 as SGHVS and CDR2 as FQNEAQ. This CDR3 spans 16 amino acids. CDR3: CASSEEGGPGTGELFF. Here the CDR3 DNA reads TGTGCCAGCAGCGAAGAAGGGGGTCCGGGCACCGGGGAGCTGTTTTTT.

The gene calls are TRBV7-2 and TRBJ1-2, with 7 positions matching TRBD1. CDR1 is SGHTA, CDR2 FQGNSA, per germline. The trim removed 5 bases at V and 4 bases at J, leaving 7 bases unmatched. The CDR3 has 14 residues. CDR3 coding DNA: TGTGCCAGCAGCCCCCGACAGGGCCGCTATGGCTACACCTTC. This translates into CASSPRQGRYGYTF.

The chain couples TRBV19 to TRBJ1-1; the D gene is possibly TRBD1 (6 bases). Trimming cost V 3 bases and J 5 bases, with 13 bases left between them. The CDR3 sequence is 14 residues long. Germline V gene lookup returns CDR1 LNHDA and CDR2 SQIVND (reference sequence). The CDR3 reads CASSIEAGQTEAFF. CDR3 sequence (DNA): TGTGCCAGTAGTATCGAAGCTGGACAGACTGAAGCTTTCTTT.